One T cell receptor beta chain is described in this entry. Systemic immunosuppression or a history of autoimmune disease excluded patients. The assay was immunoSEQ multiplex PCR, and TCRdb's table has in-frame clones only and misses some. The sample shows 60,000 to 85,000 clones, around 89% of them seen only once. V lost 6 bases and J lost 3; bases outside the gene matches: 6. In germline, CDR1 is MNHEY, CDR2 SVGAGI. This CDR3 has 14 residues. The sample belongs to a study of OX40 agonist ivuxolimab in advanced cancers. Study-level background: Patients were treated with ivuxolimab, an agonistic anti-OX40 (CD134) antibody. Three dose-escalation patients had partial responses: one with hepatocellular carcinoma and two with cutaneous melanoma.

Material: CD4+ or CD8+ T cells sorted from blood, obtained in a trial of the OX40 agonist ivuxolimab. The sequence came from an adult with an advanced solid tumor such as melanoma, head and neck, liver or kidney cancer. The chain has TRBV6-5 and TRBJ1-2, with 8 positions matching TRBD1. The CDR3 loop reads CASRPGQDHYGYTF. In DNA form, the CDR3 reads TGTGCCAGCAGGCCGGGACAGGACCACTATGGCTACACCTTC.